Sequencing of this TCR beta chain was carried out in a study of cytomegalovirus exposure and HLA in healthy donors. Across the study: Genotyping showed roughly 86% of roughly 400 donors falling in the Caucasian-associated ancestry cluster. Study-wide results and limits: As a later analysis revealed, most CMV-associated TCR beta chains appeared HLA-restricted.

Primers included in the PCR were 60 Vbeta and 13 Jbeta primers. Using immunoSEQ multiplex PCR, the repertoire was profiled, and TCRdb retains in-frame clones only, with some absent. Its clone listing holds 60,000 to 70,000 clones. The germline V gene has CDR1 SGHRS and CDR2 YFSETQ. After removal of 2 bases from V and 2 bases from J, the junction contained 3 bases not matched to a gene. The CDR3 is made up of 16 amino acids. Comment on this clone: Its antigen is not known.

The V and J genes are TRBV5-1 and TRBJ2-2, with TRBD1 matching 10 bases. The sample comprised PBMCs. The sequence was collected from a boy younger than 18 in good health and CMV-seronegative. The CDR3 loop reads CASSLRTGGNTGELFF. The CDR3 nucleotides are TGCGCCAGCAGCTTAAGGACAGGGGGAAACACCGGGGAGCTGTTTTTT.